This record covers a single TCR beta chain. Antigen: not known. This may come from a read error, since a much larger clone is one base off. This sample is drawn from a study of blood T cells in healthy people across ages. Whole-study results and caveats: Age brought a roughly linear fall in TCR beta diversity measured per million T cells. Investigators treated diversity estimates from one million T cells as underestimates. For the donors, CMV status was unknown and possibly confounded expanded clonotype changes.

In germline, CDR1 is SGHRS, CDR2 YFSETQ. The CDR3 covers 15 residues. J was trimmed by 11 bases and V by 0 bases; bases with no gene match: 12. All donors came from Russia, were Caucasian and healthy, and spanned ages roughly 6 to 95. A second PCR of 7 to 11 cycles used a sample-barcoded 5' primer and a J-beta primer mix. Each CDR3 protein is one row after TCRdb ran MiXCR on the 5' RACE reads. Among over 550,000 distinct CDR3 sequences, approximately 30% were seen once, and the ten largest hold about 15%. Sequencing was done on a sample of blood. The chain employs TRBV5-1 and TRBJ2-5; TRBD2 matches 8 bases. The TCR sequence derives from a woman of 80 years or more in good health. Here the CDR3 DNA reads TGCGCCAGCAGCTTGGAAGGGCTAGCGGGCAATGAGCAGTACTTC. The encoded protein is CASSLEGLAGNEQYF.